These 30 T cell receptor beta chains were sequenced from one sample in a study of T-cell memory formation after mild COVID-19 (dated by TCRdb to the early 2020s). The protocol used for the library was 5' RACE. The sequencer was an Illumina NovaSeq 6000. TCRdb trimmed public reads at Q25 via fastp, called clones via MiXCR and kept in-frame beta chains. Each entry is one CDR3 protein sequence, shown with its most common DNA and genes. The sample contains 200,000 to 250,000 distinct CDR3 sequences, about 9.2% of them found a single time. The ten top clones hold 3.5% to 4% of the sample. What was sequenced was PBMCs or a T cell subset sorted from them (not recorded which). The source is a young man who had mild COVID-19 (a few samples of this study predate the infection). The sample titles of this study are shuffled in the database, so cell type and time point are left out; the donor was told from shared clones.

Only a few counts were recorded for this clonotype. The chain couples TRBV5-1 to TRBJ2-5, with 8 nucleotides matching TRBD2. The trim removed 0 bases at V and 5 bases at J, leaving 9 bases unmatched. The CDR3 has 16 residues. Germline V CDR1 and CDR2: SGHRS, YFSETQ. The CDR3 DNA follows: TGCGCCAGCAGCTTGGCCGAAGGTAGCGGGGTGGAGACCCAGTACTTC. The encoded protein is CASSLAEGSGVETQYF.

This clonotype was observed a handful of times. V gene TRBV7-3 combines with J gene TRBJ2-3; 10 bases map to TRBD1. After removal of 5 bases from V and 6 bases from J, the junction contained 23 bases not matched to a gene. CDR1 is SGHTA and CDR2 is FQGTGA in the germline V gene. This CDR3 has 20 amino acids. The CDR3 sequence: CASSPRQGAFTFEKFDTQYF. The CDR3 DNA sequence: TGTGCCAGCAGCCCCCGACAGGGGGCTTTTACGTTCGAAAAATTCGATACGCAGTATTTT. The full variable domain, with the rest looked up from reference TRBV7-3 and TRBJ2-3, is GAGVSQTPSNKVTEKGKYVELRCDPISGHTALYWYRQSLGQGPEFLIYFQGTGAADDSGLPNDRFFAVRPEGSVSTLKIQRTERGDSAVYLCASSPRQGAFTFEKFDTQYFGPGTRLTVL.

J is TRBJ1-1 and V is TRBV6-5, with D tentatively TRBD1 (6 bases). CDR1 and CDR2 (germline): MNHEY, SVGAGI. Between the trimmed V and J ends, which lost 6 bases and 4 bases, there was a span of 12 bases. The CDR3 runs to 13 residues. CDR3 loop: CASRGGVGTEAFF. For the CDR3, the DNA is TGTGCCAGCAGGGGGGGCGTCGGCACTGAAGCTTTCTTT.

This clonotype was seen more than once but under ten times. CDR3 protein: CSVQTASSEAFF. In DNA, the CDR3 is TGCAGCGTCCAGACGGCCTCGAGTGAAGCTTTCTTT. The chain employs TRBV29-1 and TRBJ1-1; D call uncertain. V shed 6 bases and J shed 7 bases, with 15 bases lying between them. Germline loops: CDR1 SQVTM, CDR2 ANQGSEA. The CDR3 consists of 12 residues.

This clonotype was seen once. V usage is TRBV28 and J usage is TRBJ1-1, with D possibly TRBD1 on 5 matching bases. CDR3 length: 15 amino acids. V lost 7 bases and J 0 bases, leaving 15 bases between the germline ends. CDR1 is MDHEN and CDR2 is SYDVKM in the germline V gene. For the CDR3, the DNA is TGTGCCAGCACCCTCTCGGGAGGGGTGAACACTGAAGCTTTCTTT. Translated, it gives CASTLSGGVNTEAFF. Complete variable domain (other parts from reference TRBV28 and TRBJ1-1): DVKVTQSSRYLVKRTGEKVFLECVQDMDHENMFWYRQDPGLGLRLIYFSYDVKMKEKGDIPEGYSVSREKKERFSLILESASTNQTSMYLCASTLSGGVNTEAFFGQGTRLTVV.

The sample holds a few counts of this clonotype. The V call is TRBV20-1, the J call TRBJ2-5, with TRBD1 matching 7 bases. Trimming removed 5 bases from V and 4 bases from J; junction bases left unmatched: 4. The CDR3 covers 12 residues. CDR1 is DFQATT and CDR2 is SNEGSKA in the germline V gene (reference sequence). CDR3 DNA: TGCAGTGCTCTGACAGGGAGAGAGACCCAGTACTTC. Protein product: CSALTGRETQYF.

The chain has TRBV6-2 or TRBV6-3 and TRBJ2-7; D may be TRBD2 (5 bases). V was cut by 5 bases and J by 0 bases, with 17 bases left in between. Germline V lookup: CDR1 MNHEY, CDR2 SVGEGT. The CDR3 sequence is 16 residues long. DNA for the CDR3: TGTGCCAGCAGTACCCCTAGGACGGGAAGCTCCTACGAGCAGTACTTC. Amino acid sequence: CASSTPRTGSSYEQYF.

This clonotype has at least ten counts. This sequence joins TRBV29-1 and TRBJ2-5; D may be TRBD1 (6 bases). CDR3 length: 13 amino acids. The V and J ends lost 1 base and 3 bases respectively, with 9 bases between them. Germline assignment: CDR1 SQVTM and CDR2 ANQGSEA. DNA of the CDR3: TGCAGCGTTGAAGTTACAGGGAAAGAGACCCAGTACTTC. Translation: CSVEVTGKETQYF. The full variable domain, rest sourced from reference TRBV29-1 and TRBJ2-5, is SAVISQKPSRDICQRGTSLTIQCQVDSQVTMMFWYRQQPGQSLTLIATANQGSEATYESGFVIDKFPISRPNLTFSTLTVSNMSPEDSSIYLCSVEVTGKETQYFGPGTRLLVL.

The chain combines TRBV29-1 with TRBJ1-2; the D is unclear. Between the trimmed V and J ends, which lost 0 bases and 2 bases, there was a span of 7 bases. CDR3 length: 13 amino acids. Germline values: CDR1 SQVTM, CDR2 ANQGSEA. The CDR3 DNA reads TGCAGCGTTGAAGAGCAACAGAACTATGGCTACACCTTC. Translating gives CSVEEQQNYGYTF.

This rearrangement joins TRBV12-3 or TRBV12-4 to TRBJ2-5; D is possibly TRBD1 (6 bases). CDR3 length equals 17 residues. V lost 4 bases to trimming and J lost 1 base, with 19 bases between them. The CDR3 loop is CASSYDRLATPQETQYF. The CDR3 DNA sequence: TGTGCCAGCAGTTACGACAGGCTCGCTACCCCCCAAGAGACCCAGTACTTC.

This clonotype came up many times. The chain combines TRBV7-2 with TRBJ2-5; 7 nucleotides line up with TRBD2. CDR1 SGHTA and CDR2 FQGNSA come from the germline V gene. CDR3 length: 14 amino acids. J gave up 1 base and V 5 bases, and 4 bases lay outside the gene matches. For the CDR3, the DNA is TGTGCCAGCAGCCCGGGACTAACCCAAGAGACCCAGTACTTC. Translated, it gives CASSPGLTQETQYF.

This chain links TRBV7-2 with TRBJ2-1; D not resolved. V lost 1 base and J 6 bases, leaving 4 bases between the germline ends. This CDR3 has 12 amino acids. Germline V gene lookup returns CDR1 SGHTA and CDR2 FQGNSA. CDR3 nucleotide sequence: TGTGCCAGCAGCTTAGACCCCAATGAGCAGTTCTTC. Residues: CASSLDPNEQFF.

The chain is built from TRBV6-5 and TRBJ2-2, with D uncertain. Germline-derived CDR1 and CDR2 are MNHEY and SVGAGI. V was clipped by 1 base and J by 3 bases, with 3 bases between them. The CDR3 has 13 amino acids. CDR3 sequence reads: CASSYFHTGELFF. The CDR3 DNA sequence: TGTGCCAGCAGTTACTTTCACACCGGGGAGCTGTTTTTT.

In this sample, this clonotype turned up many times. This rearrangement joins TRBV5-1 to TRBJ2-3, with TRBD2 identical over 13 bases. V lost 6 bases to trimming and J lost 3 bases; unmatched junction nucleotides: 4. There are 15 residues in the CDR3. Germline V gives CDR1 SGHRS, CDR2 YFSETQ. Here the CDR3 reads CASTTSGGRTDTQYF. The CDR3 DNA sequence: TGCGCCAGCACGACTAGCGGGGGGAGGACAGATACGCAGTATTTT.

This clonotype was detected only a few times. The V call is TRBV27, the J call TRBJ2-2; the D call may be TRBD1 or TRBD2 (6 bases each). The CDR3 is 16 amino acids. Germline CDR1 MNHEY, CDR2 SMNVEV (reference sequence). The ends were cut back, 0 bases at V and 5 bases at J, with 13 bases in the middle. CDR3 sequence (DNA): TGTGCCAGCAGTTTATCCCCGGGGGCGCGGACCGGGGAGCTGTTTTTT. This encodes CASSLSPGARTGELFF.

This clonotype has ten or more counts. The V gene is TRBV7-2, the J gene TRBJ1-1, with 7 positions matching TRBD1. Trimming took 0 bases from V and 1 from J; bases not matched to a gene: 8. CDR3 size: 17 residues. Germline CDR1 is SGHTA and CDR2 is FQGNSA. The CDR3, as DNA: TGTGCCAGCAGCTTAGCCGGCCAGGGGGGTGAGAACACTGAAGCTTTCTTT. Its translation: CASSLAGQGGENTEAFF.

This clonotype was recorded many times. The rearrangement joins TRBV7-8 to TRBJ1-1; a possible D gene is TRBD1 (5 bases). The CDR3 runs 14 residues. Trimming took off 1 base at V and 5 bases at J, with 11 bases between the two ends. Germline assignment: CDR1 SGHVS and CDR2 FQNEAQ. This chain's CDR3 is CASSLGGQLTEAFF. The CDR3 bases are TGTGCCAGCAGCTTAGGGGGCCAGCTGACTGAAGCTTTCTTT.

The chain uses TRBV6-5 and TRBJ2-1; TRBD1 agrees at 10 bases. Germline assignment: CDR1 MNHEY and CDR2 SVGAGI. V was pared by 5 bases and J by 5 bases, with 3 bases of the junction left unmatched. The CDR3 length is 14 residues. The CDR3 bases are TGTGCCAGCAGTCAGGGACAGGGGAACAATGAGCAGTTCTTC. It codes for CASSQGQGNNEQFF.

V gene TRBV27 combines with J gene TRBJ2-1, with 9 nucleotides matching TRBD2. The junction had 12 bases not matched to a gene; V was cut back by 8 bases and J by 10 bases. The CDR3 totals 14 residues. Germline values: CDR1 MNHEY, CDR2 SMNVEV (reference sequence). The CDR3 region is CASHLAGREWEQFF. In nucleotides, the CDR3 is TGTGCCAGCCACCTAGCGGGGAGGGAATGGGAGCAGTTCTTC.

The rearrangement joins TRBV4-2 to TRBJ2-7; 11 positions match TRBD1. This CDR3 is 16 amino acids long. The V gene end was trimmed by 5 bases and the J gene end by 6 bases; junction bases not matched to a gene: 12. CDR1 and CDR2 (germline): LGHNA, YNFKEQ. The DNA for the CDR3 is TGTGCCAGCAGCGAAGGACAGGGGGCGCGAATGTCCGAGCAGTACTTC. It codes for CASSEGQGARMSEQYF.

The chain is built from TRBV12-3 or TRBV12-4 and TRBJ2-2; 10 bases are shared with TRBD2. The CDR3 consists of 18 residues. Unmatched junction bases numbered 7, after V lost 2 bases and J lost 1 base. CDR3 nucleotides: TGTGCCAGCAGTTTATCATCTAGCGGGGGCCTGAACACCGGGGAGCTGTTTTTT. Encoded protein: CASSLSSSGGLNTGELFF.

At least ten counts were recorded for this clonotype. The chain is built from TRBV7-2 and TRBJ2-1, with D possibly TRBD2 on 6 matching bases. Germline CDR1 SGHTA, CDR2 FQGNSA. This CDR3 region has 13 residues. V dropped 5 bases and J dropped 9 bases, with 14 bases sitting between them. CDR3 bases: TGTGCCAGCAGCGCCTCTAGCGTTGGTGAGCAGTTCTTC. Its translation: CASSASSVGEQFF.

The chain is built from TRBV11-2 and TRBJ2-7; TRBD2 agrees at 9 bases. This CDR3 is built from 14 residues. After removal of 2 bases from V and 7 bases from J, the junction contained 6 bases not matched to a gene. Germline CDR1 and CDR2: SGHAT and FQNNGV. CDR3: CASSLNGLAGEQYV. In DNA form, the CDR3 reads TGTGCCAGCAGCTTAAACGGGCTAGCGGGGGAGCAGTACGTC.

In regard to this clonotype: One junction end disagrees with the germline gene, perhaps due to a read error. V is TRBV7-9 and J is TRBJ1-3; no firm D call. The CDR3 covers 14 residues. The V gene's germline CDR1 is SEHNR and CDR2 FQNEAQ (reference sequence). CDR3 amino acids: CASSLMGYGDTIYF. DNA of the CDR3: TGTGCCAGCAGCTTAATGGGATATGGAGACACCATATATTTT.

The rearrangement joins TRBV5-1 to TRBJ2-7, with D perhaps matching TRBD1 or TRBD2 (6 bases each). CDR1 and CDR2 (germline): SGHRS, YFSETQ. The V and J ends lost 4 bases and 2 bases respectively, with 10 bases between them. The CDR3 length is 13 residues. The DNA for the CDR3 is TGCGCCAGCAGCCCGGGGGCTACCTACGAGCAGTACTTC. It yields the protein CASSPGATYEQYF.

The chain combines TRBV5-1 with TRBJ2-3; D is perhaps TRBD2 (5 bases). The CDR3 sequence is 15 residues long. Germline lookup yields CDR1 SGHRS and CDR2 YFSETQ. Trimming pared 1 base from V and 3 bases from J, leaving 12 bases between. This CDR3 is CASSLRSGPTDTQYF. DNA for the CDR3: TGCGCCAGCAGCTTGAGAAGCGGACCTACAGATACGCAGTATTTT.

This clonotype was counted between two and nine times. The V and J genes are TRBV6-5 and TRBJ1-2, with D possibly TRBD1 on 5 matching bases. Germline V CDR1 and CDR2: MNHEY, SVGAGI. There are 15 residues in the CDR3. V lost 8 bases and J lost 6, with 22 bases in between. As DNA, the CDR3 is TGTGCCAGCGCCCCCTACGAGAGGGGCTTGGATGGCTACACCTTC. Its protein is CASAPYERGLDGYTF.

CDR3: CASSREINTGELFF. The CDR3 nucleotides are TGCGCCAGCAGCAGGGAAATTAACACCGGGGAGCTGTTTTTT. This sequence joins TRBV5-1 and TRBJ2-2; D is ambiguous. The CDR3 is 14 amino acids. Germline CDR1 is SGHRS and CDR2 is YFSETQ. Trimming pared 4 bases from V and 2 bases from J, leaving 9 bases between.

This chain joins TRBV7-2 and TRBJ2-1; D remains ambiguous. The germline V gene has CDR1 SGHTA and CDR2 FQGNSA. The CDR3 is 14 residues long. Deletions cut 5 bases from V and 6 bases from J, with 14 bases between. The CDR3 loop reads CASSPRASLNEQFF. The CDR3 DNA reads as TGTGCCAGCAGCCCACGGGCTTCGCTCAATGAGCAGTTCTTC. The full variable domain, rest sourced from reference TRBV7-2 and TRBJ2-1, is GAGVSQSPSNKVTEKGKDVELRCDPISGHTALYWYRQSLGQGLEFLIYFQGNSAPDKSGLPSDRFSAERTGGSVSTLTIQRTQQEDSAVYLCASSPRASLNEQFFGPGTRLTVL.

The CDR3 DNA sequence: TGTGCCAGCAGCCCCTCGACAGGATATGGCTACACCTTC. This sequence encodes CASSPSTGYGYTF. The V call is TRBV7-2, the J call TRBJ1-2; D may be TRBD1 (6 bases). The ends were cut back, 5 bases at V and 5 bases at J, with 12 bases in the middle. CDR3 length equals 13 residues. Germline CDR1 SGHTA, CDR2 FQGNSA.